This T cell receptor (beta chain) originates from a study of human T cells and chemical hapten exposure. Germline values: CDR1 LGHDT, CDR2 YNNKEL (reference sequence). The V gene lost 4 bases and the J gene lost 0 bases, with 6 bases spanning the gap. The CDR3 spans 13 residues. From the 5' RACE reads, TCRdb called clonotypes with MiXCR, one entry per CDR3 protein. The profile shows some 78,000 distinct CDR3 sequences, roughly 7.7% of them singletons. The sample holds many counts of this clonotype. Someone pulled total RNA out of unfractionated whole blood. The V gene is TRBV3-1, the J gene TRBJ1-1, with D perhaps matching TRBD1 (5 bases). This clonotype originated in a male donor in good health. The CDR3, as DNA: TGTGCCAGCAGCCGGGACTTGAACACTGAAGCTTTCTTT. It is translated as CASSRDLNTEAFF.